This TCR beta chain emerged from a study of cytomegalovirus exposure and HLA in healthy donors. Notes on the study in general: What a later analysis reportedly showed was that an Asian-associated ancestry cluster had fewer N-insertions than the roughly 670-donor mean.

The CDR3 extends over 17 amino acids. CDR1 is WSHSY and CDR2 is SAAADI in the germline V gene. Unmatched junction bases numbered 21, after V lost 11 bases and J lost 3 bases. As regards this clone: Its matching antigen is unknown.

Primers for the PCR totalled 60 Vbeta and 13 Jbeta. TCRdb's copy holds only in-frame clones and misses some; the assay was immunoSEQ multiplex PCR. Of approximately 100,000 clones listed, almost 80% were seen once; the top ten hold approximately 4%. This receptor was obtained from a man between 45 and 60 years old in good health and CMV-seropositive. The chain employs TRBV10-2 and TRBJ2-7, with 8 bases lining up with TRBD2. Sequencing was carried out using PBMCs. In DNA, the CDR3 is TGCGCCGGAGGTGACCCCGGTCGGGAGGGTAGCGGCTACGAGCAGTACTTC. Translation gives CAGGDPGREGSGYEQYF.